Below, 21 T cell receptor beta chains from the same sample are listed, as sequenced in a study of blood T cell repertoires in COVID-19 (dated by TCRdb to 2019 to 2021). Libraries were prepared through the immunoSEQ multiplex PCR assay. TCRdb mirrors the immuneACCESS table, restricted to in-frame sequences. Some clones are absent from its copies; in checked studies, under half trace to an unresolved V gene, and the reason for the others is unknown. The sample table contains about 410,000 clones; only one count was recorded for roughly 88% of them. Of the sample, over 1.3% falls within the top ten clones. Sequencing used peripheral blood. These receptors all come from a woman aged 25-40 years with active or convalescent COVID-19.

The chain links TRBV2 to TRBJ1-4; a weak D match, TRBD1 (5 bases). This CDR3 is built from 15 residues. Trimming shortened V by 6 bases and J by 7 bases, and 18 bases separated the two germline ends. The germline CDR1 and CDR2 sequences are SNHLY and FYNNEI. The CDR3 DNA sequence: TGTGCCAGCAGCGACTGGGGGGGGAAGGTTGAAAAACTGTTTTTT. This sequence encodes CASSDWGGKVEKLFF.

The V and J genes are TRBV7-8 and TRBJ2-3; the match to TRBD2 covers 8 bases. CDR1 and CDR2 (germline): SGHVS, FQNEAQ. This CDR3 is built from 16 residues. Trimming cost V 1 base and J 2 bases; bases outside gene matches: 5. CDR3 DNA sequence: TGTGCCAGCAGCTTAGGAGCGGGGGCGCCCACAGATACGCAGTATTTT. This gives the protein CASSLGAGAPTDTQYF.

This clone was detected once. The J gene is TRBJ1-1, the V gene TRBV5-1; 7 bases map to TRBD1. The CDR3 contains 14 residues. Unmatched junction bases numbered 7, after V lost 4 bases and J lost 4 bases. CDR1 is SGHRS, CDR2 YFSETQ, per germline. CDR3 protein: CASSAGGGVTEAFF. CDR3 in DNA: TGCGCCAGCAGCGCGGGAGGGGGCGTCACTGAAGCTTTCTTT. The full variable domain, rest sourced from reference TRBV5-1 and TRBJ1-1, is KAGVTQTPRYLIKTRGQQVTLSCSPISGHRSVSWYQQTPGQGLQFLFEYFSETQRNKGNFPGRFSGRQFSNSRSEMNVSTLELGDSALYLCASSAGGGVTEAFFGQGTRLTVV.

The J gene is TRBJ2-7, the V gene TRBV11-3, with D perhaps matching TRBD2 (6 bases). CDR1 is SGHNT and CDR2 is YENEEA in the germline V gene. V was pared by 1 base and J by 4 bases, with 8 bases between. This CDR3 comprises 13 residues. The CDR3: CASSLGGEYEQYF. The CDR3 DNA reads TGTGCCAGCAGCTTAGGCGGGGAGTACGAGCAGTACTTC.

The chain has TRBV5-6 and TRBJ2-3, with D possibly TRBD1 on 5 matching bases. This CDR3 region has 15 residues. The ends were cut back, 4 bases at V and 2 bases at J, with 14 bases in the middle. Germline CDR1 SGHDT, CDR2 YYEEEE. CDR3 nucleotide sequence: TGTGCCAGCAGCCCCTGGGCAGGGCCCACAGATACGCAGTATTTT. Translation gives CASSPWAGPTDTQYF.

The chain is built from TRBV6-5 and TRBJ2-7; D possibly corresponds to TRBD1 (7 bases). CDR1 is MNHEY, CDR2 SVGAGI, per germline. Trimming pared 11 bases from V and 4 bases from J, leaving 15 bases between. There are 12 residues in the CDR3. As DNA, the CDR3 is TGTGCCTCACAACAGGGGACTTACGAGCAGTACTTC. The encoded protein is CASQQGTYEQYF.

This clone was observed a few times. The chain couples TRBV15 to TRBJ2-1; 8 bases are a match to TRBD1. Germline assignment: CDR1 LNHNV and CDR2 YYDKDF (reference sequence). This CDR3 is built from 15 residues. V gave up 6 bases and J gave up 4 bases; unmatched junction bases: 8. This CDR3 reads CATSPPGQEYNEQFF. DNA for the CDR3: TGTGCCACCAGTCCTCCGGGACAGGAGTACAATGAGCAGTTCTTC.

The chain couples TRBV27 to TRBJ1-1; TRBD1 matches at 7 bases. The CDR3 loop spans 13 amino acids. Germline trimming cut 6 bases from V and 3 bases from J; bases unmatched to any gene: 4. Germline-derived CDR1 and CDR2 are MNHEY and SMNVEV (reference sequence). The CDR3 DNA sequence: TGTGCCAGCAGGTCAGGGGGATACACTGAAGCTTTCTTT. Translated: CASRSGGYTEAFF.

The rearrangement joins TRBV3-1 (or the pseudogene TRBV3-2) to TRBJ2-5, with TRBD2 matching over 10 bases. Germline V CDR1 and CDR2: LGHDT, YNNKEL (reference sequence). The CDR3 contains 14 residues. Losses at the gene ends were 5 bases for V and 5 bases for J; bases not matched to a gene: 5. CDR3 residues: CASSERGGPETQYF. The CDR3 DNA reads as TGTGCCAGCAGCGAGCGGGGGGGCCCGGAGACCCAGTACTTC.

This rearrangement joins TRBV6-2 or TRBV6-3 to TRBJ2-5; weak D call: TRBD1 (5 bases). This CDR3 comprises 13 residues. V dropped 6 bases and J dropped 7 bases, with 15 bases sitting between them. Germline CDR1 and CDR2: MNHEY and SVGEGT. The CDR3 here is CASSWGPEGTQYF. In DNA form, the CDR3 reads TGTGCCAGCAGCTGGGGCCCCGAAGGGACCCAGTACTTC.

The V call is TRBV5-5, the J call TRBJ1-1; D gene unclear. The V gene's germline CDR1 is SGHKS and CDR2 YYEKEE (reference sequence). The CDR3 runs 12 residues. The V and J ends lost 4 bases and 8 bases respectively, with 12 bases between them. The CDR3 sequence: CASSHLGGEAFF. In DNA, the CDR3 is TGTGCCAGCAGCCACCTTGGAGGGGAAGCTTTCTTT.

This chain joins TRBV18 and TRBJ1-6; no clear D gene. Germline loops: CDR1 KGHSH, CDR2 LQKENI. The CDR3 length is 14 residues. V was shortened by 6 bases and J by 8 bases, with 14 bases between the two germline ends. The CDR3 loop is CASSPGGRDSPLHF. CDR3 DNA sequence: TGTGCCAGCTCCCCAGGCGGGCGGGATTCACCCCTCCACTTT.

This chain joins TRBV29-1 and TRBJ2-7, with unresolved D. CDR3 length: 12 residues. V lost 5 bases, J lost 3 bases, and 11 bases lay in between. Germline values: CDR1 SQVTM, CDR2 ANQGSEA. In DNA, the CDR3 is TGCAGCGTTCAAGGTCCGGGCTACGAGCAGTACTTC. Amino acid sequence: CSVQGPGYEQYF.

V usage is TRBV11-2 and J usage is TRBJ2-7; TRBD2 matches 7 bases. The CDR3 runs to 14 residues. CDR1 and CDR2 (germline): SGHAT, FQNNGV. The trim removed 2 bases at V and 6 bases at J, leaving 7 bases unmatched. The DNA for the CDR3 is TGTGCCAGCAGCTTACAGACGGCGGGAGTCGAGCAGTACTTC. This encodes CASSLQTAGVEQYF.

V gene TRBV5-6 combines with J gene TRBJ1-5; D remains unclear. V dropped 2 bases and J dropped 6 bases, with 12 bases sitting between them. Per germline, CDR1 SGHDT and CDR2 YYEEEE. The CDR3 runs to 14 residues. In DNA, the CDR3 is TGTGCCAGCAGCTTTAGCCCGGGAATTCAGCCCCAGCATTTT. Translated, it gives CASSFSPGIQPQHF.

The chain is built from TRBV6-1 and TRBJ2-1, with 7 bases lining up with TRBD2. The CDR3 is made up of 18 amino acids. The junction had 13 bases not matched to a gene; V was cut back by 1 base and J by 4 bases. CDR1 is MNHNS and CDR2 is SASEGT in the germline V gene. CDR3 amino acids: CASSEVEMRGLLYNEQFF. The CDR3 nucleotides are TGTGCCAGCAGTGAAGTAGAAATGAGGGGACTATTGTACAATGAGCAGTTCTTC.

The rearrangement joins TRBV20-1 to TRBJ1-2; tentatively, D is TRBD1 (5 bases). CDR3 length: 11 amino acids. CDR1 and CDR2 from the germline V gene are DFQATT and SNEGSKA (reference sequence). The V end lost 6 bases, the J end lost 8 bases, and 13 bases lay between the germline ends. The CDR3 sequence is CSAPMGGGYTF. CDR3 sequence (DNA): TGCAGTGCCCCCATGGGGGGAGGCTACACCTTC.

The genes are TRBV10-2 and TRBJ2-1; 12 bases fit TRBD1. The CDR3 runs 15 residues. Germline loops: CDR1 WSHSY, CDR2 SAAADI. Trimming removed 6 bases from V and 7 bases from J; junction bases left unmatched: 7. The CDR3 bases are TGCGCCAGCAGGGGGGGGACAGGGGGCGAAAATGAGCAGTTCTTC. Encoded protein: CASRGGTGGENEQFF.

V gene TRBV7-8 combines with J gene TRBJ2-3; a weak D match, TRBD2 (6 bases). The V end was cut by 5 bases, the J end by 1 base, with 10 bases between. Germline values: CDR1 SGHVS, CDR2 FQNEAQ. CDR3 length: 14 amino acids. CDR3 nucleotide sequence: TGTGCCAGCAGCCCCGAGCGGGGCACAGATACGCAGTATTTT. This codes for CASSPERGTDTQYF.

In nucleotides, the CDR3 is TGTGCCAGCTCACCACCCCTAGCGGGGGGCCGGGATGAGCAGTTCTTC. Translated, it gives CASSPPLAGGRDEQFF. This sequence joins TRBV18 and TRBJ2-1; 11 bases fit TRBD2. Germline V lookup: CDR1 KGHSH, CDR2 LQKENI. The length of the CDR3 is 16 residues. V lost 0 bases to trimming and J lost 8 bases; unmatched junction nucleotides: 6.

The V gene is TRBV19, the J gene TRBJ1-1; D not certain. The germline V and J ends were trimmed by 0 bases and 5 bases, with 13 bases remaining between them. Germline values: CDR1 LNHDA, CDR2 SQIVND (reference sequence). There are 15 residues in the CDR3. CDR3 protein: CASSIDWTGGTEAFF. The CDR3 region has the DNA TGTGCCAGTAGTATAGATTGGACCGGCGGGACTGAAGCTTTCTTT.